Below are 22 T cell receptor beta chains sequenced from a single sample in a study of CD8+ T cells in alopecia areata. TCR sequencing used cDNA made by reverse transcription of extracted RNA. Only in-frame clones appear in the TCRdb table, and some are missing; sequencing was by immunoSEQ multiplex PCR. The sample lists 200,000 to 250,000 clones, around three fifths occurring once. Treatment specified: oral pan-JAK inhibitor, 5-10 mg twice daily. The sequences come from CD4+ T cells sorted from blood, collected at week 4, from a patient treated with tofacitinib. Receptors originate from a human donor with alopecia areata.

This clone was seen just once. The V gene is TRBV5-1, the J gene TRBJ1-1; TRBD1 is a possible D gene (5 bases). The length of the CDR3 is 15 residues. From germline, CDR1 is SGHRS and CDR2 YFSETQ. Trimming left V 4 bases short and J 4 bases short, with 17 bases between. Here the CDR3 DNA reads TGCGCCAGCAGCCCGGTCACAGGTCCGGGCACTGAAGCTTTCTTT. Its translation is CASSPVTGPGTEAFF.

In regard to this clone: Additional DNA sequences in this sample encode the identical CDR3. The genes are TRBV18 and TRBJ2-7, with 7 bases matching TRBD1. With V trimmed by 1 base and J by 0 bases, 3 bases remained unmatched. There are 15 residues in the CDR3. Germline V gene sequence: CDR1 KGHSH, CDR2 LQKENI. The DNA of the CDR3 is TGTGCCAGCTCACCACAGGGGGCCAGCTCCTACGAGCAGTACTTC. It is translated as CASSPQGASSYEQYF. The variable domain in full, with the rest retrieved from reference TRBV18 and TRBJ2-7, is NAGVMQNPRHLVRRRGQEARLRCSPMKGHSHVYWYRQLPEEGLKFMVYLQKENIIDESGMPKERFSAEFPKEGPSILRIQQVVRGDSAAYFCASSPQGASSYEQYFGPGTRLTVT.

In regard to this clone: At one end the junction does not follow the germline gene, possibly because of a read error. The CDR3 region has the DNA TGTGCCTGGAGATCCCTTAATGGAGGCGGGGCGAGGTTC. Translation gives CAWRSLNGGGARF. The rearrangement joins TRBV30 to TRBJ2-7; D may be TRBD2 (6 bases). CDR1 GTSNPN and CDR2 SVGIG come from the germline V gene (reference sequence). This CDR3 spans 13 amino acids.

The V gene is TRBV7-9, the J gene TRBJ1-5, with D perhaps TRBD1 (5 bases). CDR1 SEHNR and CDR2 FQNEAQ come from the germline V gene (reference sequence). The length of the CDR3 is 13 residues. V was pared by 5 bases and J by 7 bases, with 12 bases between. The CDR3: CASSPTDNQPQHF. CDR3 bases: TGTGCCAGCAGCCCGACGGACAACCAGCCCCAGCATTTT.

This chain joins TRBV5-4 and TRBJ2-5; D is unresolved. V was pared by 3 bases and J by 1 base, with 10 bases between. Germline lookup yields CDR1 SGHNT and CDR2 YYREEE (reference sequence). The CDR3 is 14 amino acids. In DNA, the CDR3 is TGTGCCAGCAGCTCCGGGCCCCTCCAAGAGACCCAGTACTTC. Its protein product is CASSSGPLQETQYF.

The chain carries TRBV14 and TRBJ1-2; possibly TRBD1 for D (6 bases). The CDR3 totals 14 residues. Germline assignment: CDR1 SGHDN and CDR2 FVKESK. V was clipped by 4 bases and J by 8 bases, with 17 bases between them. CDR3 nucleotides: TGTGCCAGCAGCCCCAGGGGTTTTAACAGAGGCTACACCTTC. Its protein is CASSPRGFNRGYTF.

There are a few counts of this clone. The CDR3 region is CASSLAQEADEQYF. The CDR3 DNA follows: TGCGCCAGCAGCTTGGCCCAGGAGGCGGACGAGCAGTACTTC. V and J are TRBV5-1 and TRBJ2-7; perhaps TRBD2 as D (5 bases). Germline V CDR1 and CDR2: SGHRS, YFSETQ. Trimming left V 0 bases short and J 5 bases short, with 12 bases between. The CDR3 covers 14 residues.

There are a few counts of this clone. The chain employs TRBV7-2 and TRBJ1-2; D is perhaps TRBD1 (5 bases). The CDR3 extends over 13 amino acids. The germline CDR1 and CDR2 sequences are SGHTA and FQGNSA. V lost 3 bases and J lost 8, with 13 bases in between. The CDR3 here is CASSLGPNRGYTF. The CDR3 coding sequence is TGTGCCAGCAGCTTGGGTCCAAACAGGGGCTACACCTTC.

The J gene is TRBJ2-5, the V gene TRBV7-2; D possibly matches TRBD1 or TRBD2 (6 bases each). The germline CDR1 and CDR2 sequences are SGHTA and FQGNSA. The CDR3 has 15 residues. V lost 5 bases and J 5 bases, leaving 18 bases between the germline ends. CDR3 residues: CASSHVLGGGETQYF. The CDR3 DNA reads TGTGCCAGCAGCCATGTACTAGGGGGAGGTGAGACCCAGTACTTC.

This clone was detected only a few times. The genes are TRBV2 and TRBJ2-1, with 11 positions matching TRBD1. The germline V gene encodes CDR1 SNHLY and CDR2 FYNNEI. The CDR3 is made up of 14 amino acids. Losses at the gene ends were 6 bases for V and 6 bases for J; bases not matched to a gene: 4. The CDR3 nucleotides read TGTGCCAGCAGCTTAGGGACAGGGGGCAATGAGCAGTTCTTC. Its protein is CASSLGTGGNEQFF.

The V gene is TRBV19, the J gene TRBJ1-2; perhaps TRBD1 as D (5 bases). The CDR3 has 13 amino acids. Germline loops: CDR1 LNHDA, CDR2 SQIVND (reference sequence). Between the trimmed V and J ends, which lost 7 bases and 3 bases, there was a span of 12 bases. CDR3 sequence: CASNGQGDYGYTF. Written as DNA, the CDR3 is TGTGCCAGTAACGGGCAGGGAGACTATGGCTACACCTTC.

This clone has just a few counts. The chain's CDR3 is CASSPEDPETQYF. For the CDR3, the DNA is TGCGCCAGCAGCCCGGAGGACCCAGAGACCCAGTACTTC. The genes are TRBV5-1 and TRBJ2-5, with D maybe TRBD2 (5 bases). This CDR3 has 13 amino acids. V shed 4 bases and J shed 4 bases, with 11 bases lying between them. Per germline, CDR1 SGHRS and CDR2 YFSETQ.

The gene calls are TRBV27 and TRBJ1-1; D is ambiguous. This CDR3 spans 16 amino acids. V lost 5 bases and J lost 2, with 18 bases in between. Germline CDR1 is MNHEY and CDR2 is SMNVEV (reference sequence). CDR3 nucleotide sequence: TGTGCCAGCAGTCTAAATCGACACAAACTTAACACTGAAGCTTTCTTT. This gives the protein CASSLNRHKLNTEAFF.

V usage is TRBV5-6 and J usage is TRBJ1-5; D unclear. The V and J ends lost 4 bases and 6 bases respectively, with 2 bases between them. Germline loops: CDR1 SGHDT, CDR2 YYEEEE. The CDR3 sequence is 10 residues long. The CDR3 loop reads CASSLQPQHF. Written as DNA, the CDR3 is TGTGCCAGCAGCCTTCAGCCCCAGCATTTT. The complete variable domain, with remaining parts taken from reference TRBV5-6 and TRBJ1-5, reads DAGVTQSPTHLIKTRGQQVTLRCSPKSGHDTVSWYQQALGQGPQFIFQYYEEEERQRGNFPDRFSGHQFPNYSSELNVNALLLGDSALYLCASSLQPQHFGDGTRLSIL.

This chain joins TRBV29-1 and TRBJ2-7; D remains unclear. The germline gives CDR1 SQVTM, CDR2 ANQGSEA. Trimming took off 7 bases at V and 5 bases at J, with 15 bases between the two ends. The CDR3 covers 12 residues. As DNA, the CDR3 is TGCAGCGCCCTCCGGGTTGATCACGAGCAGTACTTC. Translation: CSALRVDHEQYF.

Of note for this clone: Other DNA sequences in the same sample also yield this CDR3. The genes are TRBV29-1 and TRBJ2-5; D is undetermined. V lost 4 bases to trimming and J lost 2 bases, with 5 bases between them. Germline values: CDR1 SQVTM, CDR2 ANQGSEA. The CDR3 runs to 11 residues. As DNA, the CDR3 is TGCAGCGTTGTCGGTCAAGAGACCCAGTACTTC. Protein: CSVVGQETQYF. The complete variable domain, with remaining parts taken from reference TRBV29-1 and TRBJ2-5, reads SAVISQKPSRDICQRGTSLTIQCQVDSQVTMMFWYRQQPGQSLTLIATANQGSEATYESGFVIDKFPISRPNLTFSTLTVSNMSPEDSSIYLCSVVGQETQYFGPGTRLLVL.

The chain employs TRBV6-5 and TRBJ1-6; maybe TRBD1 (5 bases). Germline V CDR1 and CDR2: MNHEY, SVGAGI. The CDR3 covers 14 residues. V dropped 6 bases and J dropped 5 bases, with 11 bases sitting between them. CDR3 sequence reads: CASRTWGNNSPLHF. The CDR3 bases are TGTGCCAGCAGGACGTGGGGGAATAATTCACCCCTCCACTTT.

This clone was observed a single time. The V and J genes are TRBV25-1 and TRBJ2-2; D assignment may be TRBD1 or TRBD2 (6 bases each). Germline loops: CDR1 MGHDK, CDR2 SYGVNS. CDR3 length: 13 residues. The V gene lost 5 bases and the J gene lost 7 bases, with 11 bases spanning the gap. The CDR3 region has the DNA TGTGCCAGCAGTCTGGGGGGCTTCGGGGAGCTGTTTTTT. Encoded protein: CASSLGGFGELFF. The full variable domain, in which reference TRBV25-1 and TRBJ2-2 provide the parts outside the CDR3, is EADIYQTPRYLVIGTGKKITLECSQTMGHDKMYWYQQDPGMELHLIHYSYGVNSTEKGDLSSESTVSRIRTEHFPLTLESARPSHTSQYLCASSLGGFGELFFGEGSRLTVL.

In this sample, this clone turned up once. This chain uses TRBV14 with TRBJ1-6; D is possibly TRBD1 (5 bases). Trimming cost V 4 bases and J 8 bases, with 15 bases left between them. CDR1 and CDR2 (germline): SGHDN, FVKESK. The CDR3 sequence is 15 residues long. CDR3 bases: TGTGCCAGCAGCCCTTCTGGGACGGGATATTCACCCCTCCACTTT. Its protein is CASSPSGTGYSPLHF.

V gene TRBV5-4 combines with J gene TRBJ2-3; 16 bases map to TRBD2. Per the germline V gene, CDR1 is SGHNT and CDR2 is YYREEE (reference sequence). This CDR3 region has 17 residues. V lost 0 bases to trimming and J lost 4 bases; unmatched junction nucleotides: 2. The CDR3 DNA sequence: TGTGCCAGCAGCTTGGCAGGGACTAGCGGGGGGGCAGATACGCAGTATTTT. This codes for CASSLAGTSGGADTQYF.

This clone was seen once. V and J are TRBV30 and TRBJ2-3, with D possibly being TRBD1 or TRBD2 (5 bases each). The V and J ends lost 2 bases and 1 base respectively, with 7 bases between them. The germline V gene encodes CDR1 GTSNPN and CDR2 SVGIG (reference sequence). The CDR3 is 13 amino acids. CDR3 protein: CAWSRDRTDTQYF. For the CDR3, the DNA is TGTGCCTGGAGTAGGGACCGCACAGATACGCAGTATTTT.

CDR3 amino acids: CSVEAPTGELFF. CDR3 nucleotides: TGCAGCGTTGAAGCTCCCACCGGGGAGCTGTTTTTT. The chain combines TRBV29-1 with TRBJ2-2, with no clear D. The V gene's germline CDR1 is SQVTM and CDR2 ANQGSEA. This CDR3 contains 12 residues. Trimming left V 1 base short and J 4 bases short, with 4 bases between.